This T cell receptor (beta chain) comes out of a study of control samples from healthy donors and cancer patients (dated by TCRdb to about 2020). The library came from the immunoSEQ multiplex PCR assay. The source is immuneACCESS, and TCRdb retained only in-frame sequences with V and J called. Part of the clones is not carried over; for the studies checked, unresolved V genes explain less than half of this, and the remainder is unexplained. This sample comprises around 90,000 clones, roughly 86% of them detected only once. The ten largest make up roughly 21% of the sample. Details on this clone: The antigen this receptor binds is unknown. No base quality values were provided; no much bigger clone lies one nucleotide off.

The clonotype was recovered from a man aged 30 to 45 in good health. Sequenced sample: blood.

For the CDR3, the sequence is CASSYGGGNTEAFF. The sequenced DNA is TGTGCCAGCAGTTATGGGGGAGGGAACACTGAAGCTTTCTTT. Here the chain combines TRBV6-6 and TRBJ1-1; the D gene is perhaps TRBD1, from 5 matching bases. V is cut by 3 bases and J by 1 base, and the space between the germline ends is 9 bases. Per the germline V gene (reference sequence), MNHNY is the CDR1 and SVGAGI is the CDR2. Inclusive of the bounding cysteine and phenylalanine, the CDR3 is 14 residues long. The read is trimmed to its CDR3 DNA, 42 bases read in frame from base 1.